The rows below give T cell receptor beta chains drawn from one sample of a study of PD-1 blockade in classical Hodgkin lymphoma. Assay: immunoSEQ multiplex PCR; the TCRdb copy retains only in-frame clones and omits some. The table has approximately 7,300 clones, approximately 80% seen once. This specimen consisted of CD8+ T cells from blood, obtained before the fourth cycle of nivolumab. The receptors derive from a human donor with classical Hodgkin lymphoma. The conserved cysteine and the conserved F or W are not part of the CDR3 here. Fields, in order: CDR3 length, V gene, CDR3 protein.

>11|TRBV4-1
ASSRPGADTQY
>10|TRBV2
AGGEGTGELF
>15|TRBV28
ASSFPPGTEATGELF
>12|TRBV16
ASSQSGGGYEQY
>13|TRBV4-1
ASSQVDRGREKLF
>10|TRBV9
ASSVGRTGLF
>14|TRBV5-1
ASSLVVPGQGGGYT
>10|TRBV5-6
ASSFLNQPQH
>13|TRBV28
ASSLWGGSNYEQY
>12|TRBV7-6
ASSLEGYTDTQY
>14|TRBV28
ASSLTGTGKRETQY
>12|TRBV5-6
ASSGQGAVTEAF
>13|TRBV6-1
ASSEFAGGIDTQY
>13|TRBV5-8
ASSSPEIDIDEQY
>12|TRBV10-3
AISGSGDKNIQY
>13|TRBV2
ASRPGFSSYNEQF
>11|TRBV10-1
ASRPGGGETQY
>12|TRBV5-6
ASSRGFLNYGYT
>13|TRBV6-5
ASSYLGQAIYEQY
>12|TRBV19
ASSTPGAGYGYT
>9|TRBV6-1
ASTGPWGYT
>11|TRBV7-9
ASSLVGDQPQH
>13|TRBV2
ASSVLAGLGSEQY
>13|TRBV28
ASSLSGNIAGELF
>13|TRBV15
ATSRDAAPTYEQY
>10|TRBV6-5
ASSPGNSPLH
>13|TRBV9
ASSVAAGVNTEAF
>12|TRBV2
ASSSGTGFHEQF
>11|TRBV18
ASSPMVEDTQY
>12|TRBV7-2
ASSFSGNSYEQY
>14|TRBV4-3
ASSPGRGWGQETQY
>11|TRBV6-5
ASRDPDVYEQY
>13|TRBV7-9
ASSQSPGGTYEQY
>14|TRBV9
ASSVESLLTTDTQY
>13|TRBV9
ASSVGQATNEKLF
>11|TRBV9
ASSAPSTETQY
>13|TRBV4-2
ASSQAGGGTDTQY
>11|TRBV5-5
ASSSTGGYGYT
>10|TRBV29-1
SVFGTHYGYT
>11|TRBV6-5
ASGSRARETQY
>12|TRBV15
ATSRAAGGQPQH
>11|TRBV2
ASLTRVNEKLF
>13|TRBV19
ASSVTGGRSYEQY